The entry below describes one T cell receptor (beta chain). Germline V gives CDR1 SGHNT, CDR2 YYREEE (reference sequence). The CDR3 runs to 13 residues. V shed 4 bases and J shed 0 bases, with 7 bases lying between them. This entry belongs to a study of blood T cell repertoires in COVID-19. Whole-study context: Donors in the United States, Italy and Spain gave samples during acute or convalescent COVID-19.

In the original workflow: Amplification of reference gene primers was used by the study to estimate nucleated cell counts. Clones were sequenced by immunoSEQ multiplex PCR, and TCRdb holds only the in-frame ones, with some missing. From that table come the V and J calls and clone size; the DNA was used to work out D and trimming. The sample yields some 99,000 clones, over 70% seen once. The V and J genes are TRBV5-4 and TRBJ2-5, with D unclear. Sample: peripheral blood. This sequence was found in an elderly woman with acute or convalescent COVID-19. The CDR3: CASSREDQETQYF. DNA of the CDR3: TGTGCCAGCAGCCGCGAAGACCAAGAGACCCAGTACTTC.